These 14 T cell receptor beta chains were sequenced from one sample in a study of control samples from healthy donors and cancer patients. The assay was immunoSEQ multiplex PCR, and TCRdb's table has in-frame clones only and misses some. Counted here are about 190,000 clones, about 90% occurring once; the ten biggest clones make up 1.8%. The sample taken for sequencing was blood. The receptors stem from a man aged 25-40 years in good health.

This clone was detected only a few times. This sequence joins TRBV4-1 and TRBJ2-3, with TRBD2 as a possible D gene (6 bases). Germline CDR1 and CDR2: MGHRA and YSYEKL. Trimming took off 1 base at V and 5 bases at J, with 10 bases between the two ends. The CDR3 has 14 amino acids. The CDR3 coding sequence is TGCGCCAGCAGCCAAGCCCCGGGAGAAGATACGCAGTATTTT. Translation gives CASSQAPGEDTQYF.

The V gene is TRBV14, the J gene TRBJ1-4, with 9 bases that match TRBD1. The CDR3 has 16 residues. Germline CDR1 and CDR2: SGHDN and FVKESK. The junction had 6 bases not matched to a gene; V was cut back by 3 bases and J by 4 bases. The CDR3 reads CASSHNRGPGNEKLFF. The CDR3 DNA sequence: TGTGCCAGCAGCCACAACAGGGGGCCTGGTAATGAAAAACTGTTTTTT. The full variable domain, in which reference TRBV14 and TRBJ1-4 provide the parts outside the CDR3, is EAGVTQFPSHSVIEKGQTVTLRCDPISGHDNLYWYRRVMGKEIKFLLHFVKESKQDESGMPNNRFLAERTGGTYSTLKVQPAELEDSGVYFCASSHNRGPGNEKLFFGSGTQLSVL.

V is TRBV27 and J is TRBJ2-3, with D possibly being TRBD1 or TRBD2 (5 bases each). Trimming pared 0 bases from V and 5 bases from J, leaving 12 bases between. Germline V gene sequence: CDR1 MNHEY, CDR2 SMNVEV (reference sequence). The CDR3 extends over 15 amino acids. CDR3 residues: CASSLSRGRQDTQYF. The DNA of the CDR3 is TGTGCCAGCAGTTTATCGAGGGGTAGGCAAGATACGCAGTATTTT.

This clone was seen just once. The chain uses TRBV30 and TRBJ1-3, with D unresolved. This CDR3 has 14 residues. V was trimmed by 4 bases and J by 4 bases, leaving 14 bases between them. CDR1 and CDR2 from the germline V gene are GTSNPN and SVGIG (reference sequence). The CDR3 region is CAWIVPGLGNTIYF. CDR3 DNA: TGTGCCTGGATCGTACCTGGATTGGGAAACACCATATATTTT. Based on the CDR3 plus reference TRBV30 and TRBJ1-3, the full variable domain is SQTIHQWPATLVQPVGSPLSLECTVEGTSNPNLYWYRQAAGRGLQLLFYSVGIGQISSEVPQNLSASRPQDRQFILSSKKLLLSDSGFYLCAWIVPGLGNTIYFGEGSWLTVV.

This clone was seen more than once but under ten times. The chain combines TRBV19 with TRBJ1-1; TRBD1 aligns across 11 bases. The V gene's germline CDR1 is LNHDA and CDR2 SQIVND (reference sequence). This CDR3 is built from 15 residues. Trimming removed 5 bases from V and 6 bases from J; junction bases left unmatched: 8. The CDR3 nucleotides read TGTGCCAGTAGTGTCGGGACAGGGGGGACGGCTGAAGCTTTCTTT. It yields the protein CASSVGTGGTAEAFF.

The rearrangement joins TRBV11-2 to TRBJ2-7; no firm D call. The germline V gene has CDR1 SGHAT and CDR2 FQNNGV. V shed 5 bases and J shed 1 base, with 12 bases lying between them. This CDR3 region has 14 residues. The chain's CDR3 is CASSPEWQSYEQYF. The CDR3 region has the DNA TGTGCCAGCAGCCCAGAGTGGCAGTCCTACGAGCAGTACTTC.

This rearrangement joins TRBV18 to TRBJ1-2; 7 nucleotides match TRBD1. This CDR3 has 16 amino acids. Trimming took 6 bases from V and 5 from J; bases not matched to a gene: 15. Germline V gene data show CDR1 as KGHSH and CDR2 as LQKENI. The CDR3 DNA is TGTGCCAGCTCTGAGGTCGAAGGGGGCGGTCTATATGGCTACACCTTC. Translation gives CASSEVEGGGLYGYTF.

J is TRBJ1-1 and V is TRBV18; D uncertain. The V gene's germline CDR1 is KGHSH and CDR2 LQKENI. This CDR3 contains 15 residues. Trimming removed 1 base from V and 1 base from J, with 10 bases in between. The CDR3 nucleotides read TGTGCCAGCTCACCACTCGACACACCGAACACTGAAGCTTTCTTT. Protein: CASSPLDTPNTEAFF.

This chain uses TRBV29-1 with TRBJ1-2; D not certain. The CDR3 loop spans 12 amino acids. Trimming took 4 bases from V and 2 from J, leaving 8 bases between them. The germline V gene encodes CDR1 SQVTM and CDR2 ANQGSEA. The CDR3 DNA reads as TGCAGCGTTGCGGCCGACAACTATGGCTACACCTTC. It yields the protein CSVAADNYGYTF.

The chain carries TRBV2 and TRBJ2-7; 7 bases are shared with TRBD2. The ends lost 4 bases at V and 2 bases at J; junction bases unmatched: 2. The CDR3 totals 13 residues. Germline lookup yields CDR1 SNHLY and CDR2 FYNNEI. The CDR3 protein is CASSAGLTYEQYF. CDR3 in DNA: TGTGCCAGCAGTGCGGGACTAACCTACGAGCAGTACTTC.

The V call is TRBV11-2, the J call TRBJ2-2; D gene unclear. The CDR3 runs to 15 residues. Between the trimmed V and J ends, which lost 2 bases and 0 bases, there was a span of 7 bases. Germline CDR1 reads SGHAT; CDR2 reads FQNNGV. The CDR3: CASSLSRANTGELFF. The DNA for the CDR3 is TGTGCCAGCAGCTTATCTCGGGCGAACACCGGGGAGCTGTTTTTT.

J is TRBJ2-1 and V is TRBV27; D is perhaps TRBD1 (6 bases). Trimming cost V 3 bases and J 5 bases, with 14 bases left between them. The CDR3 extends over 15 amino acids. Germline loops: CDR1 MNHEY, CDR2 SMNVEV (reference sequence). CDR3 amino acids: CASSFSRGLNNEQFF. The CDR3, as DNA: TGTGCCAGCAGTTTTTCCAGGGGCCTAAACAATGAGCAGTTCTTC.

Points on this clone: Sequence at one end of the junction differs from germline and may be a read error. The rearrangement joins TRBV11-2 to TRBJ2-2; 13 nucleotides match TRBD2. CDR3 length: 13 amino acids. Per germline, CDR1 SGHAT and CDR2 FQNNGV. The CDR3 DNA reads TGTGCCAGCAGCTTGACAGGGACTAGCGGGGTGCTTTTT. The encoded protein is CASSLTGTSGVLF. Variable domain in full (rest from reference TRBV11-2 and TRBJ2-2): EAGVAQSPRYKIIEKRQSVAFWCNPISGHATLYWYQQILGQGPKLLIQFQNNGVVDDSQLPKDRFSAERLKGVDSTLKIQPAKLEDSAVYLCASSLTGTSGVLFGEGSRLTVL.

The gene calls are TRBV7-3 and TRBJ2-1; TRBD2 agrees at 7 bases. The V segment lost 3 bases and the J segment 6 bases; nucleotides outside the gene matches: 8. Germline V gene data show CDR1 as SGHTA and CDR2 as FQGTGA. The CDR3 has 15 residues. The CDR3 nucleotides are TGTGCCAGCAGCTTCCGCGGGGAGCGGGGCAATGAGCAGTTCTTC. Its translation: CASSFRGERGNEQFF.